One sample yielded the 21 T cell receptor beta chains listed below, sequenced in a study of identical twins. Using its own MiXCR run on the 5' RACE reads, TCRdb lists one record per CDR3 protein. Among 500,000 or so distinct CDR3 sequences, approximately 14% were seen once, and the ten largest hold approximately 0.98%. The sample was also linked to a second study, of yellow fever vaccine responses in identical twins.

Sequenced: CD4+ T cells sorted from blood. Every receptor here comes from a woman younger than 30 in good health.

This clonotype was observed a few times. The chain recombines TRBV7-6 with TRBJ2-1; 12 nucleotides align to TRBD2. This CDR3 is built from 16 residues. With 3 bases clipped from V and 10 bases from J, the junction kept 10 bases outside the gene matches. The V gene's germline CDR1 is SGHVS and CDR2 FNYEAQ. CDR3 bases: TGTGCCAGCAGCTTTTCTAGCGGGGGGGCCTTTGTGGAGCAGTTCTTC. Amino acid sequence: CASSFSSGGAFVEQFF.

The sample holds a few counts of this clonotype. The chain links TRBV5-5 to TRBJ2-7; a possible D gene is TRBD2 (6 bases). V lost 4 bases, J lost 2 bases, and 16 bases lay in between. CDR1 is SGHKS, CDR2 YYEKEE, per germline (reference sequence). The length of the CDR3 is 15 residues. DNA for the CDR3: TGTGCCAGCAGCCCGTATTGGGGCGGGACCTACGAGCAGTACTTC. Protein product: CASSPYWGGTYEQYF. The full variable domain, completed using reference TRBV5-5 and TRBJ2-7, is DAGVTQSPTHLIKTRGQQVTLRCSPISGHKSVSWYQQVLGQGPQFIFQYYEKEERGRGNFPDRFSARQFPNYSSELNVNALLLGDSALYLCASSPYWGGTYEQYFGPGTRLTVT.

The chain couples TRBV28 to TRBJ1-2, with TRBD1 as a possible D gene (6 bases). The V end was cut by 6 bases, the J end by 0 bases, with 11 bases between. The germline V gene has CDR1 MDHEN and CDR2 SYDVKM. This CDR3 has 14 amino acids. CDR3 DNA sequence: TGTGCCAGCAGCGACAGGACCTCTAACTATGGCTACACCTTC. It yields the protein CASSDRTSNYGYTF.

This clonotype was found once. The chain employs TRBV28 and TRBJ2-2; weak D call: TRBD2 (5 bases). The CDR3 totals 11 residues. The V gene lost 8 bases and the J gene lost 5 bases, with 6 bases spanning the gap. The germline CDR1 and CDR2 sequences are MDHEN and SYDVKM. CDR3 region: CASWETGELFF. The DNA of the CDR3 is TGTGCCAGCTGGGAGACCGGGGAGCTGTTTTTT.

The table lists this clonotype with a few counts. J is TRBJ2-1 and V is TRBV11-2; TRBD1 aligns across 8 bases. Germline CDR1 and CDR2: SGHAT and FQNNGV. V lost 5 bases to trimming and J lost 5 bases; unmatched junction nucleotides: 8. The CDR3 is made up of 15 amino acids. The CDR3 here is CASSTGGRGHNEQFF. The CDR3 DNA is TGTGCCAGCAGCACAGGGGGGCGGGGCCACAATGAGCAGTTCTTC.

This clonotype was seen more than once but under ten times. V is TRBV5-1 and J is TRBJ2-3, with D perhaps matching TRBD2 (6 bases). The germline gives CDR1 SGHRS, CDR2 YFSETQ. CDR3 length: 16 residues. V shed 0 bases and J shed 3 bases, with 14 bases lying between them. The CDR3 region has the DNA TGCGCCAGCAGCTTGGAGGGCGCTGCGGGGACAGATACGCAGTATTTT. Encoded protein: CASSLEGAAGTDTQYF.

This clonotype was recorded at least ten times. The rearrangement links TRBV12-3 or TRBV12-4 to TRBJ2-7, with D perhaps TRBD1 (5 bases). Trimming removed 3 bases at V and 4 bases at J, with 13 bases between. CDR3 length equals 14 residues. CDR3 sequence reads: CASSLNGAAYEQYF. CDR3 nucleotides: TGTGCCAGCAGTTTGAATGGGGCGGCGTACGAGCAGTACTTC.

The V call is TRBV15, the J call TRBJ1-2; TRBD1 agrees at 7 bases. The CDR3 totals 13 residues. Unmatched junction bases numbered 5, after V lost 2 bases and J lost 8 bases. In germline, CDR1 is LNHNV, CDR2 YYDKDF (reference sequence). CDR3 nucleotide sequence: TGTGCCACCAGCAGAAGACAGGGAGACGGCTACACCTTC. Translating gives CATSRRQGDGYTF.

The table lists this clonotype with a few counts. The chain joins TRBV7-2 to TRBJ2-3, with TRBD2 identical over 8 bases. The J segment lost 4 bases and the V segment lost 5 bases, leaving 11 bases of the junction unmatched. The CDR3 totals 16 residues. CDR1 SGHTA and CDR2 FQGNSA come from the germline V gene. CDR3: CASSQTSGRVSDTQYF. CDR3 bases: TGTGCCAGCAGCCAGACGTCCGGGAGGGTTTCAGATACGCAGTATTTT.

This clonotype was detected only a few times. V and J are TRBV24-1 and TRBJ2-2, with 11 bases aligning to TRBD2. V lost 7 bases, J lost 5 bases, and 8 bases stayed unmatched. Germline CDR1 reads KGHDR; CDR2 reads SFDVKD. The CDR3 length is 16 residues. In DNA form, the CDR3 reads TGTGCCACCAGGACTAGCGGGGCCTCGGGAACCGGGGAGCTGTTTTTT. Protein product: CATRTSGASGTGELFF.

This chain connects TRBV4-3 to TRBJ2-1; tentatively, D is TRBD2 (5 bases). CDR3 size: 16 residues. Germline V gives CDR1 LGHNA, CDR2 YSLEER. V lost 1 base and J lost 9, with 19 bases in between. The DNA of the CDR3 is TGCGCCAGCAGCCAAGTCGTGGGTACTAAGAGCGGTGAGCAGTTCTTC. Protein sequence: CASSQVVGTKSGEQFF.

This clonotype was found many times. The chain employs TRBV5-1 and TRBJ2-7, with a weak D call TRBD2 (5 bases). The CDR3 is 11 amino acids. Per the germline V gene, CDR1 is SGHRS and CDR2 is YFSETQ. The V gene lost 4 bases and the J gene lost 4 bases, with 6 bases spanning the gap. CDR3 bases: TGCGCCAGCAGCGGAGGATACGAGCAGTACTTC. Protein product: CASSGGYEQYF.

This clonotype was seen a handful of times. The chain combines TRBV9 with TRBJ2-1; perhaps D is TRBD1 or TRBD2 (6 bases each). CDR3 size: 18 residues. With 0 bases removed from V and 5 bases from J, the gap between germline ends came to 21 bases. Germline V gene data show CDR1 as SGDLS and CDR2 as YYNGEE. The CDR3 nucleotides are TGTGCCAGCAGCGTAGAGCCCCAGAGGGGGGCGGGAAACAATGAGCAGTTCTTC. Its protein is CASSVEPQRGAGNNEQFF.

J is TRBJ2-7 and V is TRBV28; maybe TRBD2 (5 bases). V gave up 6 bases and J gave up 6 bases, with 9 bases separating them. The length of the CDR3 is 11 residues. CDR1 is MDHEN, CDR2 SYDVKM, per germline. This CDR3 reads CASREGTEQYF. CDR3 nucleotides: TGTGCCAGCAGAGAGGGTACCGAGCAGTACTTC.

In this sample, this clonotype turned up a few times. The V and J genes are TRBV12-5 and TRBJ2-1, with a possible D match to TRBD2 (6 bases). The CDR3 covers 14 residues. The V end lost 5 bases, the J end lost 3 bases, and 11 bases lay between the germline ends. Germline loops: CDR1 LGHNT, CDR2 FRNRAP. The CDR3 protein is CASGTGTFYNEQFF. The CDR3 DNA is TGTGCTAGTGGTACCGGGACTTTCTACAATGAGCAGTTCTTC.

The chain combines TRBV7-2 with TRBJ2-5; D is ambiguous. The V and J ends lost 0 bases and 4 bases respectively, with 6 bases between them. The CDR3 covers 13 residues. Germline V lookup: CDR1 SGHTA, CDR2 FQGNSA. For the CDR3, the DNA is TGTGCCAGCAGCTTAGCGGTCTTAGAGACCCAGTACTTC. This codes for CASSLAVLETQYF.

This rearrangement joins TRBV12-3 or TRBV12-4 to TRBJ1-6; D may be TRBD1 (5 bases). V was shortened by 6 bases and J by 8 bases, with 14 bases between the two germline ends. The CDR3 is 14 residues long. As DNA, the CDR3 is TGTGCCAGCAGACCCGGGACGAGGGATTCACCCCTCCACTTT. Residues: CASRPGTRDSPLHF.

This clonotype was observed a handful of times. For the CDR3, the DNA is TGTGCCAGCAGCCCACCGGGACATAACACAGATACGCAGTATTTT. As protein: CASSPPGHNTDTQYF. This sequence joins TRBV7-9 and TRBJ2-3, with D tentatively TRBD1 (6 bases). V was pared by 5 bases and J by 2 bases, with 14 bases between. This CDR3 is built from 15 residues. Germline V gives CDR1 SEHNR, CDR2 FQNEAQ (reference sequence). The full variable domain, its missing parts supplied by reference TRBV7-9 and TRBJ2-3, is DTGVSQNPRHKITKRGQNVTFRCDPISEHNRLYWYRQTLGQGPEFLTYFQNEAQLEKSRLLSDRFSAERPKGSFSTLEIQRTEQGDSAMYLCASSPPGHNTDTQYFGPGTRLTVL.

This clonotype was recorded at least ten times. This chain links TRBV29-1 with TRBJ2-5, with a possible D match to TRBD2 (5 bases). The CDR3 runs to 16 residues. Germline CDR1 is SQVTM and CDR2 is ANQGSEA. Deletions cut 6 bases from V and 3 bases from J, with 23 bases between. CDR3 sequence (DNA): TGCAGCGTCCTACCACCCTCACTAGTACTTGAAGAGACCCAGTACTTC. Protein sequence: CSVLPPSLVLEETQYF.

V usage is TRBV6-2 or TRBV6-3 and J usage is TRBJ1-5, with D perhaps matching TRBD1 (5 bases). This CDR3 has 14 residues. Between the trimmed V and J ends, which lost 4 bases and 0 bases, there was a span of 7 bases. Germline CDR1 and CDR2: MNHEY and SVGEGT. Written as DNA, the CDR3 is TGTGCCAGCAGTTCCGGGGGTAGCAATCAGCCCCAGCATTTT. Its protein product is CASSSGGSNQPQHF.

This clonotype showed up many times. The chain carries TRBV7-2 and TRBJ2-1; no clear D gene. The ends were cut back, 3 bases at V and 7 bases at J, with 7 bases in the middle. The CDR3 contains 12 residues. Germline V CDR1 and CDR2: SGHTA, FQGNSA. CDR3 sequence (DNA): TGTGCCAGCAGCTTCAGCCCTAATGAGCAGTTCTTC. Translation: CASSFSPNEQFF.